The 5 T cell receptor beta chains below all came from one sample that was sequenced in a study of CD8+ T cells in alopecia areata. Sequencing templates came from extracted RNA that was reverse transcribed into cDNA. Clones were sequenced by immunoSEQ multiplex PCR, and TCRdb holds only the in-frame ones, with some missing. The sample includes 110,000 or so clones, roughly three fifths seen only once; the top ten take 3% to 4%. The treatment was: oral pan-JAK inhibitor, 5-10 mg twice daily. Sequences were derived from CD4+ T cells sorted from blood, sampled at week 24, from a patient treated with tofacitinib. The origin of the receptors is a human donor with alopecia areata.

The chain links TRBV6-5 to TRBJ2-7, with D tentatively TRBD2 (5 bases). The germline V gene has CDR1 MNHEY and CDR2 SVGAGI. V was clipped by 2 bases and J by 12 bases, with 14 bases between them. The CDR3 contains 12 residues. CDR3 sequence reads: CASSYERRRWYF. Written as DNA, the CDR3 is TGTGCCAGCAGTTACGAAAGGCGGAGGTGGTACTTC.

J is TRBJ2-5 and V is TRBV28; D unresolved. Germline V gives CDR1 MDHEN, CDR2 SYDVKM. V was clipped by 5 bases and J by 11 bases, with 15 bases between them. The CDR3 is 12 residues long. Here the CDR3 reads CASSLDLGRQYF. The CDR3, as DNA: TGTGCCAGCAGTCTAGACCTGGGCCGGCAGTACTTC.

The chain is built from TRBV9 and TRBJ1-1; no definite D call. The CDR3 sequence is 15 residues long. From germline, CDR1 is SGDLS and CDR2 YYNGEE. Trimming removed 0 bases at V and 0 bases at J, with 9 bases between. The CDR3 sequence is CASSVVPEMNTEAFF. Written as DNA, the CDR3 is TGTGCCAGCAGCGTAGTCCCAGAGATGAACACTGAAGCTTTCTTT.

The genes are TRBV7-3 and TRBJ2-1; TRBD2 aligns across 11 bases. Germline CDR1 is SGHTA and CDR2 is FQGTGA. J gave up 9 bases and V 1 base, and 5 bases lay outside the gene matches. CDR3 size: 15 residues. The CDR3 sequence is CASSLKLAGVFEQFF. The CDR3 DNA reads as TGTGCCAGCAGCTTAAAACTAGCGGGGGTATTTGAGCAGTTCTTC.

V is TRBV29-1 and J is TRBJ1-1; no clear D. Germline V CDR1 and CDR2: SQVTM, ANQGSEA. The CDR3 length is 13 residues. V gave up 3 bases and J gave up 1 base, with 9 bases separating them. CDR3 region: CSVDGRPNTEAFF. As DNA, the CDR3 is TGCAGCGTTGACGGAAGACCGAACACTGAAGCTTTCTTT.